Shown below are 30 T cell receptor beta chains from a single sample sequenced in a study of T cell clonality in common variable immunodeficiency. Study-wide results and limits: Reportedly, TCR beta sequences from common variable immunodeficiency showed fewer deletions and N-nucleotide insertions.

Data came from immunoSEQ multiplex PCR; TCRdb stores just in-frame clones and leaves some out. The sample is made up of fewer than 25,000 clones, none counted only once. For these TCRs, the target antigens are not known. The sequenced sample was peripheral blood mononuclear cells. These receptors were collected from a human donor with common variable immunodeficiency.

This clone was counted many times. The read ends 3 residues shy of where the CDR3 ends; the end is completed using the germline J gene. This rearrangement joins TRBV5-1 to TRBJ2-7, with D uncertain. CDR3 length: 11 residues. V shed 4 bases and J shed 4 bases, with 6 bases lying between them. Germline CDR1 and CDR2: SGHRS and YFSETQ. CDR3 region: CASSNSYEQYF. The sequenced CDR3 bases are TGCGCCAGCAGCAATTCTTACGAG.

This clone has at least ten counts. The CDR3 is cut off 3 residues early in the read; its end comes from the germline J gene. The V gene is TRBV20-1, the J gene TRBJ2-3; possibly TRBD1 for D (6 bases). Trimming cost V 3 bases and J 3 bases, with 16 bases left between them. The CDR3 sequence is 15 residues long. The V gene's germline CDR1 is DFQATT and CDR2 SNEGSKA (reference sequence). The chain's CDR3 is CSARGHQLGTDTQYF. The CDR3 DNA, read in part, is TGCAGTGCTAGGGGACACCAGCTTGGGACAGATACG.

A few counts support this clone. The read halts 3 residues ahead of the CDR3 end, with the missing end drawn from the germline J gene. The V and J genes are TRBV11-1 and TRBJ1-3; D uncertain. CDR3 length: 15 residues. Germline V gives CDR1 SGHAT, CDR2 FQDESV (reference sequence). Trimming took 3 bases from V and 0 from J, leaving 9 bases between them. Here the CDR3 reads CASSFLADSGNTIYF. The sequenced part of the CDR3 DNA is TGTGCCAGCAGCTTTTTGGCTGACTCTGGAAACACC.

In its sample, this clone was seen a few times. The DNA ends 3 residues before the CDR3 does, and the rest of the CDR3 is filled in from the germline J gene. The chain is built from TRBV18 and TRBJ2-1; 7 nucleotides match TRBD2. The V gene's germline CDR1 is KGHSH and CDR2 LQKENI. V lost 4 bases and J lost 9; bases outside the gene matches: 12. The CDR3 totals 15 residues. The covered CDR3 bases are TGTGCCAGCTCACTAGCTACCGGGGGAGGGGCTGAG. As protein: CASSLATGGGAE. The full-length CDR3 reads as CASSLATGGGAEQFF. The full variable domain, its missing parts supplied by reference TRBV18 and TRBJ2-1, is NAGVMQNPRHLVRRRGQEARLRCSPMKGHSHVYWYRQLPEEGLKFMVYLQKENIIDESGMPKERFSAEFPKEGPSILRIQQVVRGDSAAYFCASSLATGGGAEQFFGPGTRLTVL.

This clone was picked up many times. The read ends 3 residues shy of where the CDR3 ends; the end is completed using the germline J gene. The rearrangement uses TRBV20-1 and TRBJ2-3; tentative D call: TRBD2 (5 bases). CDR1 is DFQATT and CDR2 is SNEGSKA in the germline V gene (reference sequence). The CDR3 covers 15 residues. Trimming removed 1 base from V and 0 bases from J, with 11 bases in between. CDR3 loop: CSARGFRGSTDTQYF. CDR3 DNA (partial): TGCAGTGCTAGAGGGTTTCGGGGAAGCACAGATACG.

This clone was counted ten times or more. The observed sequence ends 3 residues before the CDR3 terminus, with the missing tail filled in from the germline J gene. The chain joins TRBV2 to TRBJ2-7; TRBD2 matches 14 bases. CDR1 SNHLY and CDR2 FYNNEI come from the germline V gene. V was clipped by 1 base and J by 6 bases; unmatched bases: 2. The CDR3 consists of 15 residues. CDR3 bases read: TGTGCCAGCAGTGAAGGGGGACTAGCGGGAGTCGAG. Translated: CASSEGGLAGVE. The full CDR3 reads CASSEGGLAGVEQYF.

This clone came up a few times. The read terminates 3 residues before the CDR3 end, so the remaining end is supplied by the germline J gene. The genes are TRBV30 and TRBJ1-5; 9 bases fit TRBD1. V lost 3 bases and J lost 2; bases outside the gene matches: 2. Germline CDR1 GTSNPN, CDR2 SVGIG (reference sequence). CDR3 length equals 14 residues. This chain's CDR3 is CAWSWTGGNQPQHF. Partial CDR3 DNA: TGTGCCTGGAGCTGGACAGGGGGCAATCAGCCC.

This clone was recorded at least ten times. The read terminates 3 residues before the CDR3 end, so the remaining end is supplied by the germline J gene. The J gene is TRBJ2-7, the V gene TRBV29-1; possibly TRBD2 for D (5 bases). The CDR3 runs 13 residues. CDR1 is SQVTM and CDR2 is ANQGSEA in the germline V gene. V shed 4 bases and J shed 1 base, with 11 bases lying between them. This CDR3 is CSVGTFTSYEQYF. The sequenced part of the CDR3 DNA is TGCAGCGTTGGGACTTTTACATCCTACGAG.

In its sample, this clone ranks as medium-sized. Read data end 3 residues before the CDR3 end; the end is taken from the germline J gene. The V gene is TRBV29-1, the J gene TRBJ2-7, with 7 bases identical to TRBD1. The CDR3 extends over 11 amino acids. The trim removed 7 bases at V and 1 base at J, leaving 1 base unmatched. Germline loops: CDR1 SQVTM, CDR2 ANQGSEA. The chain's CDR3 is CSAGQSYEQYF. The sequenced part of the CDR3 DNA is TGCAGCGCGGGACAGTCCTACGAG.

Concerning this clone: At one of its ends the junction is not consistent with the germline gene, which may arise from a read error. The CDR3 is cut off 3 residues early in the read; its end comes from the germline J gene. The V gene is TRBV7-9, the J gene TRBJ1-2, with 9 bases matching TRBD1. The CDR3 spans 13 residues. Germline CDR1 and CDR2: SEHNR and FQNEAQ (reference sequence). The sequenced part of the CDR3 DNA is TGTTCCAGCAGTCAGGACAGGGGTTATGGC. Residues: CSSSQDRGYG. The CDR3 as a whole reads CSSSQDRGYGYTF.

In its sample, this clone was seen many times. The observed sequence ends 3 residues before the CDR3 terminus, with the missing tail filled in from the germline J gene. The chain is built from TRBV20-1 and TRBJ2-7, with 7 bases that match TRBD1. Germline V gene lookup returns CDR1 DFQATT and CDR2 SNEGSKA (reference sequence). V gave up 6 bases and J gave up 3 bases; unmatched junction bases: 2. The CDR3 has 11 residues. The CDR3 sequence: CSAGDSYEQYF. The covered CDR3 bases are TGCAGTGCGGGGGACAGCTACGAG.

Of note for this clone: The read halts 3 residues ahead of the CDR3 end, with the missing end drawn from the germline J gene. The chain employs TRBV20-1 and TRBJ2-3; a weak D match, TRBD2 (6 bases). The CDR3 totals 15 residues. Deletions cut 0 bases from V and 0 bases from J, with 10 bases between. Germline V gives CDR1 DFQATT, CDR2 SNEGSKA (reference sequence). CDR3 DNA (partial): TGCAGTGCTAGAGATAGTAGCGGTAGCACAGATACG. Protein product: CSARDSSGSTDT. The entire CDR3 is CSARDSSGSTDTQYF.

This clone is deemed medium-sized (0.01 to 0.1%). From the germline J gene comes the end of the CDR3, since the read stops 3 residues before it. J is TRBJ2-3 and V is TRBV7-3; D gene uncertain. V lost 0 bases and J lost 2, with 9 bases in between. The CDR3 is 15 residues long. CDR1 is SGHTA and CDR2 is FQGTGA in the germline V gene. CDR3 residues: CASSLTNSNTDTQYF. The sequenced CDR3 bases are TGTGCCAGCAGCTTAACCAACTCAAACACAGATACG. The full variable domain, with the rest looked up from reference TRBV7-3 and TRBJ2-3, is GAGVSQTPSNKVTEKGKYVELRCDPISGHTALYWYRQSLGQGPEFLIYFQGTGAADDSGLPNDRFFAVRPEGSVSTLKIQRTERGDSAVYLCASSLTNSNTDTQYFGPGTRLTVL.

This clone was detected many times. The read ends 3 residues before the CDR3 terminus; that terminus is restored from the germline J gene. V is TRBV18 and J is TRBJ2-3; 7 positions match TRBD1. The trim removed 5 bases at V and 7 bases at J, leaving 9 bases unmatched. The CDR3 is 14 residues long. Germline CDR1 reads KGHSH; CDR2 reads LQKENI. The CDR3 loop is CASSAQQGSNTQYF. The sequenced CDR3 bases are TGTGCCAGCTCAGCACAACAGGGGTCTAATACG.

This clone was seen many times. The missing CDR3 end, 3 residues past where the read stops, is filled in from the germline J gene. The chain couples TRBV6-2 or TRBV6-3 to TRBJ1-5; possibly TRBD1 for D (5 bases). V was pared by 6 bases and J by 0 bases, with 12 bases between. This CDR3 is 15 amino acids long. The germline gives CDR1 MNHEY, CDR2 SVGEGT. The chain's CDR3 is CASSPQGNSNQPQHF. The CDR3 DNA, read in part, is TGTGCCAGCAGCCCTCAGGGAAATAGCAATCAGCCC.

This clone was observed at least ten times. The CDR3 bases that were read are TGTGCCAGCAGGCCGCGTGATGGC. Protein product: CASRPRDG. The CDR3, in full, reads CASRPRDGYTF. The J gene is TRBJ1-2, the V gene TRBV28; D remains ambiguous. The CDR3 end falls 3 residues outside the read, so it is completed with the germline J gene. The germline V gene encodes CDR1 MDHEN and CDR2 SYDVKM. The CDR3 is 11 residues long. V was shortened by 6 bases and J by 6 bases, with 8 bases between the two germline ends.

This clone was seen many times. The sequenced fragment ends 3 residues before the CDR3 boundary, so the rest is inferred from the germline J gene. The J gene is TRBJ1-5, the V gene TRBV2, with D possibly TRBD1 on 5 matching bases. Germline V gene sequence: CDR1 SNHLY, CDR2 FYNNEI. The length of the CDR3 is 12 residues. Trimming left V 6 bases short and J 7 bases short, with 10 bases between. The part of the CDR3 DNA that was read is TGTGCCAGCAGCGGGGGAGGACAGCCC. It codes for CASSGGGQP. The whole CDR3 reads CASSGGGQPQHF.

This clone was seen at least ten times. The read stops 3 residues short of the end of the CDR3; the missing end is completed from the germline J gene. The chain joins TRBV20-1 to TRBJ1-5, with 8 bases lining up with TRBD1. Germline lookup yields CDR1 DFQATT and CDR2 SNEGSKA (reference sequence). The CDR3 runs to 14 residues. V lost 6 bases to trimming and J lost 1 base; unmatched junction nucleotides: 5. CDR3 DNA (partial): TGCAGTGCACCGGACAGGGAGAGCAATCAGCCC. Its translation is CSAPDRESNQP. The whole CDR3 protein is CSAPDRESNQPQHF.

This clone was detected ten times or more. The DNA ends 3 residues before the CDR3 does, and the rest of the CDR3 is filled in from the germline J gene. The chain employs TRBV6-1 and TRBJ2-5; unclear D gene. Germline V gives CDR1 MNHNS, CDR2 SASEGT. The CDR3 totals 14 residues. The ends were cut back, 1 base at V and 5 bases at J, with 11 bases in the middle. This CDR3 is CASSEGRSLETQYF. The part of the CDR3 DNA that was read is TGTGCCAGCAGTGAAGGGCGGAGTTTGGAGACC.

This clone was recorded many times. The sequence runs out 3 residues before the end of the CDR3; the remainder is reconstructed from the germline J gene. The chain carries TRBV7-8 and TRBJ2-7; 13 bases agree with TRBD2. Per the germline V gene, CDR1 is SGHVS and CDR2 is FQNEAQ. This CDR3 contains 17 residues. The trim removed 3 bases at V and 0 bases at J, leaving 5 bases unmatched. CDR3 DNA, as far as it was read: TGTGCCAGCAGCTTCGGGACTAGCGGGGTTTTCTCCTACGAG. This gives the protein CASSFGTSGVFSYE. The whole CDR3 protein reads CASSFGTSGVFSYEQYF.

This clone was detected many times. The CDR3 end falls 3 residues outside the read, so it is completed with the germline J gene. The V gene is TRBV18, the J gene TRBJ1-5; D is uncertain. The CDR3 extends over 14 amino acids. CDR1 KGHSH and CDR2 LQKENI come from the germline V gene. V lost 5 bases and J lost 7, with 15 bases in between. CDR3 DNA (partial): TGTGCCAGCTCAGTGTCTACAGTTGACCAGCCC. Its translation: CASSVSTVDQP. The CDR3 in full is CASSVSTVDQPQHF.

This clone was picked up many times. The CDR3 goes on 3 residues after the read ends, and that part is filled in from the germline J gene. The chain uses TRBV6-1 and TRBJ1-4, with 7 bases aligning to TRBD1. The CDR3 extends over 15 amino acids. From germline, CDR1 is MNHNS and CDR2 SASEGT. The V gene end was trimmed by 3 bases and the J gene end by 8 bases; junction bases not matched to a gene: 9. CDR3 sequence: CASSEGDRVREKLFF. CDR3 DNA (partial): TGTGCCAGCAGTGAGGGCGACAGGGTCCGGGAAAAA.

This clone was observed at least ten times. Read sequence stops 3 residues before the CDR3 end, and the germline J gene provides the missing end. The chain joins TRBV5-1 to TRBJ2-2; 11 nucleotides match TRBD2. Germline V gene sequence: CDR1 SGHRS, CDR2 YFSETQ. Losses at the gene ends were 4 bases for V and 7 bases for J; bases not matched to a gene: 9. The CDR3 runs to 16 residues. CDR3 amino acids: CASSQLAGGSGGELFF. The sequenced part of the CDR3 DNA is TGCGCCAGCAGCCAGCTAGCGGGAGGTTCCGGCGGGGAG.

In its sample, this clone was seen many times. The CDR3 end lies 3 residues beyond the end of the read and is filled in from the germline J gene. The chain joins TRBV19 to TRBJ2-7; 9 nucleotides align to TRBD1. The V gene end was trimmed by 7 bases and the J gene end by 1 base; junction bases not matched to a gene: 5. Germline V gene lookup returns CDR1 LNHDA and CDR2 SQIVND (reference sequence). The CDR3 has 14 amino acids. The CDR3 bases that were read are TGTGCCAGTAAGGCGGGACAGGGATCCTACGAG. Its translation is CASKAGQGSYE. The entire CDR3 protein is CASKAGQGSYEQYF.

This clone was seen ten or more times. The read terminates 3 residues ahead of where the CDR3 ends, so the germline J gene completes it. The chain joins TRBV6-1 to TRBJ2-1; 7 bases agree with TRBD2. The CDR3 is 15 amino acids. V lost 4 bases to trimming and J lost 0 bases; unmatched junction nucleotides: 3. In germline, CDR1 is MNHNS, CDR2 SASEGT. This CDR3 reads CASSVSGSSYNEQFF. The CDR3 bases that were read are TGTGCCAGCAGTGTTAGCGGGTCCTCCTACAATGAG.

The sample holds many counts of this clone. The read is 3 residues too short to cover the CDR3 end, so that end is filled in from the germline J gene. The gene calls are TRBV10-3 and TRBJ2-1, with 14 nucleotides matching TRBD2. This CDR3 contains 18 residues. The V gene end was trimmed by 7 bases and the J gene end by 2 bases; junction bases not matched to a gene: 10. The V gene's germline CDR1 is ENHRY and CDR2 SYGVKD. This CDR3 reads CAIIGARTSGRTYNEQFF. The sequenced CDR3 bases are TGTGCCATCATAGGCGCCCGGACTAGCGGGAGGACCTACAATGAG.

This clone was seen many times. Read coverage stops 3 residues before the CDR3 terminus; the germline J gene supplies the remainder. V is TRBV29-1 and J is TRBJ2-2; TRBD1 is a possible D gene (6 bases). The CDR3 runs to 15 residues. Germline CDR1 and CDR2: SQVTM and ANQGSEA. The V gene lost 3 bases and the J gene lost 5 bases, with 16 bases spanning the gap. CDR3 bases read: TGCAGCGTTGATCGAGGCCAGGGGAAAACCGGGGAG. Encoded protein: CSVDRGQGKTGE. The complete CDR3 sequence is CSVDRGQGKTGELFF.

The table lists this clone with many counts. This sample also contains other DNA sequences that code for the same CDR3. CDR3: CASSAGQGNYGYTF. The CDR3 DNA, read in part, is TGTGCCAGCAGTGCGGGACAGGGGAACTATGGC. The J gene is TRBJ1-2, the V gene TRBV2; 10 positions agree with TRBD1. The DNA ends 3 residues before the CDR3 does, and the rest of the CDR3 is filled in from the germline J gene. Per the germline V gene, CDR1 is SNHLY and CDR2 is FYNNEI. J gave up 2 bases and V 4 bases, and 1 base lay outside the gene matches. This CDR3 is 14 amino acids long.

This clone occurred many times. The CDR3 end is not reached by the read, which stops 3 residues before it; the germline J gene fills it in. The chain joins TRBV5-1 to TRBJ2-2; 7 nucleotides match TRBD2. Germline V CDR1 and CDR2: SGHRS, YFSETQ. This CDR3 spans 15 amino acids. V was clipped by 4 bases and J by 3 bases; unmatched bases: 6. The CDR3 protein is CASSGGDLYTGELFF. The sequenced part of the CDR3 DNA is TGCGCCAGCAGCGGGGGGGATCTGTACACCGGGGAG. Full variable domain (remainder filled in from reference TRBV5-1 and TRBJ2-2): KAGVTQTPRYLIKTRGQQVTLSCSPISGHRSVSWYQQTPGQGLQFLFEYFSETQRNKGNFPGRFSGRQFSNSRSEMNVSTLELGDSALYLCASSGGDLYTGELFFGEGSRLTVL.

This clone was recorded many times. Read coverage stops 3 residues before the CDR3 terminus; the germline J gene supplies the remainder. This sequence joins TRBV5-5 and TRBJ2-5, with 10 nucleotides matching TRBD1. There are 15 residues in the CDR3. After removal of 3 bases from V and 4 bases from J, the junction contained 6 bases not matched to a gene. Per the germline V gene, CDR1 is SGHKS and CDR2 is YYEKEE (reference sequence). The CDR3 bases that were read are TGTGCCAGCAGCTCCGGGACAGGGGTGGGAGAGACC. It yields the protein CASSSGTGVGET. The entire CDR3 protein is CASSSGTGVGETQYF.